This T cell receptor beta chain was captured in a study of CD4+ T cells in melanoma. On this clone itself: Antigen unknown.

The assay was immunoSEQ multiplex PCR, and TCRdb's table has in-frame clones only and misses some. The sample contains about 21,000 clones, over 75% of which appear only once. Notes on the study in general: CD8+ T cell, macrophage and B cell function reportedly correlated with neoantigen-specific CD4+ T cells. Diverse differentiation states were reported for melanoma neoantigen-specific CD4+ T cells.

V lost 3 bases, J lost 5 bases, and 13 bases lay in between. The CDR3 totals 14 residues. Per the germline V gene, CDR1 is MDHEN and CDR2 is SYDVKM. This chain links TRBV28 with TRBJ2-5; D gene unclear. The sample was cells from a culture (not recorded whether cultured in vitro). This TCR came from a human donor with melanoma. The CDR3 region is CASSFSESRETQYF. The CDR3 DNA sequence: TGTGCCAGCAGTTTTTCCGAATCCCGGGAGACCCAGTACTTC.